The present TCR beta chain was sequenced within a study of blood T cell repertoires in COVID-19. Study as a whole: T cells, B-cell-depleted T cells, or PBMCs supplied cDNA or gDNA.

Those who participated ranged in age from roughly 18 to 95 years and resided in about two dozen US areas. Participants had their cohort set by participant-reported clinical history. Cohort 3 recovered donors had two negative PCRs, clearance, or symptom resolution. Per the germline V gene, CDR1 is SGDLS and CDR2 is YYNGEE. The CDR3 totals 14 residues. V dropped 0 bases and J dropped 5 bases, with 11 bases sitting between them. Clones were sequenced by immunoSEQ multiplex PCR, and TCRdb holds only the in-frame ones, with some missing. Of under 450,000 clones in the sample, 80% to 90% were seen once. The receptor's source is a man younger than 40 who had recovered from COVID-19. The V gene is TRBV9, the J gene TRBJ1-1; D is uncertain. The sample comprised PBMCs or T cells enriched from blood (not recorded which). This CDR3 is CASSVGLGRTEAFF. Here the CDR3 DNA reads TGTGCCAGCAGCGTAGGACTGGGGAGGACTGAAGCTTTCTTT.